One sample yielded the 2 T cell receptor beta chains listed below, sequenced in a study of T cell responses to AZD1222 COVID-19 vaccine. The table came from immunoSEQ multiplex PCR; TCRdb's copy has only in-frame clones and leaves some out. The sample has about 140,000 clones, roughly 92% seen once. This sample comprised peripheral blood, obtained 28 days after the second AZD1222 dose. All receptors come from an adult who received the AZD1222 COVID-19 vaccine.

The CDR3 loop is CASGRGYSNQPQHF. The CDR3 nucleotides read TGTGCATCAGGGAGGGGGTATAGCAATCAGCCCCAGCATTTT. This rearrangement joins TRBV19 to TRBJ1-5; weak D call: TRBD1 (6 bases). The CDR3 loop spans 14 amino acids. Germline CDR1 is LNHDA and CDR2 is SQIVND (reference sequence).

The chain links TRBV10-2 to TRBJ2-1; D uncertain. V lost 8 bases to trimming and J lost 13 bases, with 15 bases between them. CDR1 is WSHSY, CDR2 SAAADI, per germline. This CDR3 has 11 residues. As DNA, the CDR3 is TGCGCCAGCTCTGACGGATGGGGTCAGTTCTTC. Translating gives CASSDGWGQFF.